This T cell receptor (beta chain) was found in a study of T cells in localized non-small cell lung cancer. Some clones are missing from TCRdb's copy, which holds only in-frame ones; the method was immunoSEQ multiplex PCR. The sample lists fewer than 25,000 clones, around nine tenths occurring once. Of note for this clone: What it binds is not known.

Study outcomes and limitations: T cell clonality was highest in uninvolved adjacent lung, above tumor. In adjacent lung appeared a median 57 of the top 100 tumor clones.

Germline values: CDR1 KGHSH, CDR2 LQKENI. V was pared by 1 base and J by 3 bases, with 15 bases between. This CDR3 is built from 17 residues. The chain joins TRBV18 to TRBJ1-4; D may be TRBD1 (6 bases). The sequence was obtained from a man between 40 and 75 years old with stage II lung adenocarcinoma. The sample here was PBMCs, taken before any cancer treatment. The CDR3 loop reads CASSPRGSGASNEKLFF. DNA for the CDR3: TGTGCCAGCTCACCACGCGGATCGGGGGCGTCTAATGAAAAACTGTTTTTT. Full variable domain (rest looked up from reference TRBV18 and TRBJ1-4): NAGVMQNPRHLVRRRGQEARLRCSPMKGHSHVYWYRQLPEEGLKFMVYLQKENIIDESGMPKERFSAEFPKEGPSILRIQQVVRGDSAAYFCASSPRGSGASNEKLFFGSGTQLSVL.